There are many counts of the clone carrying this T cell receptor beta chain. Its specificity is unknown. Breast cancer patients provided tissue from their axillary draining lymph nodes. This sample was included in a study of breast tumors, draining lymph nodes, adjacent tissues. TCRdb analysed the multiplex PCR reads with MiXCR anew, one entry per CDR3 protein. This sample carries over 130,000 distinct CDR3 sequences, less than 35% of them seen once, and the ten largest clones take approximately 2.2%. Study-wide findings and caveats: Compared with lymph nodes, tumors were less diverse; compared with nontumor tissue, more. Findings are consistent with lymph node origin and intratumoral expansion of most tumor T cells.

The receptor comes from a female donor with breast cancer. Some clones in this sample may be carry-over from other donors' samples. Sequenced sample: axillary lymph node tissue.

The CDR3 coding sequence is TGTGCCAGCAGCTTGTTCGACGAACAGGGCACAGATACGCAGTATTTT. It yields the protein CASSLFDEQGTDTQYF. The chain recombines TRBV7-6 with TRBJ2-3; the D gene is possibly TRBD1 (5 bases). The ends were cut back, 3 bases at V and 1 base at J, with 14 bases in the middle. Germline V gene data show CDR1 as SGHVS and CDR2 as FNYEAQ. This CDR3 is built from 16 residues.